These 23 T cell receptor beta chains were sequenced from one sample in a study of Tregs in tolerant kidney transplant recipients. TCRdb's table, derived via immunoSEQ multiplex PCR, lists solely in-frame clones and lacks some. The repertoire holds hundreds of thousands of clones, with approximately 84% as singletons. The sample comprised CD4+ T cells from blood. All receptors derive from a human donor in good health.

The chain carries TRBV11-2 and TRBJ2-1, with 13 bases aligning to TRBD2. Trimming removed 6 bases from V and 5 bases from J; junction bases left unmatched: 1. The CDR3 is 14 residues long. Germline CDR1 and CDR2: SGHAT and FQNNGV. CDR3 residues: CASRGLAGNNEQFF. In DNA, the CDR3 is TGTGCCAGCAGGGGACTAGCGGGAAACAATGAGCAGTTCTTC.

This chain connects TRBV7-9 to TRBJ2-3; D remains ambiguous. The length of the CDR3 is 16 residues. Trimming took off 2 bases at V and 4 bases at J, with 16 bases between the two ends. The germline gives CDR1 SEHNR, CDR2 FQNEAQ (reference sequence). CDR3 coding DNA: TGTGCCAGCAGCTTATTACGGTCGATTGGCGCAGATACGCAGTATTTT. It encodes CASSLLRSIGADTQYF. The full variable domain, rest sourced from reference TRBV7-9 and TRBJ2-3, is DTGVSQNPRHKITKRGQNVTFRCDPISEHNRLYWYRQTLGQGPEFLTYFQNEAQLEKSRLLSDRFSAERPKGSFSTLEIQRTEQGDSAMYLCASSLLRSIGADTQYFGPGTRLTVL.

This clone was seen just once. CDR3 in DNA: TGTGCCAGCAGTTTCCCAGGGGCCTACGAGCAGTACTTC. Residues: CASSFPGAYEQYF. V is TRBV28 and J is TRBJ2-7; perhaps TRBD1 as D (6 bases). Germline V CDR1 and CDR2: MDHEN, SYDVKM. The CDR3 contains 13 residues. Deletions cut 3 bases from V and 2 bases from J, with 8 bases between.

V gene TRBV6-5 combines with J gene TRBJ2-7, with 10 positions matching TRBD1. The germline V gene has CDR1 MNHEY and CDR2 SVGAGI. CDR3 length equals 15 residues. Unmatched junction bases numbered 7, after V lost 6 bases and J lost 2 bases. The CDR3, as DNA: TGTGCCAGCAGAACCAGGACAGGGGGAGCCTACGAGCAGTACTTC. Its protein is CASRTRTGGAYEQYF.

V gene TRBV5-4 combines with J gene TRBJ2-6, with 8 bases matching TRBD1. Losses at the gene ends were 1 base for V and 0 bases for J; bases not matched to a gene: 3. The CDR3 has 17 residues. CDR1 and CDR2 from the germline V gene are SGHNT and YYREEE (reference sequence). CDR3 protein: CASSLWTGNSGANVLTF. In DNA, the CDR3 is TGTGCCAGCAGCTTGTGGACAGGGAACTCTGGGGCCAACGTCCTGACTTTC.

This rearrangement joins TRBV5-8 to TRBJ1-2; perhaps TRBD1 as D (5 bases). Germline V gene lookup returns CDR1 SGHTS and CDR2 YDEGEE. Between the trimmed V and J ends, which lost 1 base and 2 bases, there was a span of 12 bases. The length of the CDR3 is 15 residues. This chain's CDR3 is CASSLPGTINYGYTF. The CDR3 DNA reads TGTGCCAGCAGCTTGCCCGGGACGATAAACTATGGCTACACCTTC. The whole variable domain, filled in from reference TRBV5-8 and TRBJ1-2, reads EAGVTQSPTHLIKTRGQQATLRCSPISGHTSVYWYQQALGLGLQFLLWYDEGEERNRGNFPPRFSGRQFPNYSSELNVNALELEDSALYLCASSLPGTINYGYTFGSGTRLTVV.

V and J are TRBV2 and TRBJ1-5; maybe TRBD1 (6 bases). With 7 bases removed from V and 7 bases from J, the gap between germline ends came to 14 bases. Germline V gene sequence: CDR1 SNHLY, CDR2 FYNNEI. There are 13 residues in the CDR3. This chain's CDR3 is CASTLGGWQPQHF. The CDR3 DNA is TGTGCCAGCACCTTGGGGGGCTGGCAGCCCCAGCATTTT.

This clone was seen only a few times. The rearrangement uses TRBV4-2 and TRBJ1-1, with unresolved D. The germline gives CDR1 LGHNA, CDR2 YNFKEQ. This CDR3 spans 15 amino acids. V dropped 4 bases and J dropped 2 bases, with 14 bases sitting between them. For the CDR3, the DNA is TGTGCCAGCAGCCCTGACCCTAATATCAACACTGAAGCTTTCTTT. Translating gives CASSPDPNINTEAFF.

With regard to this clone: Additional DNA sequences in this sample encode the identical CDR3. V usage is TRBV5-1 and J usage is TRBJ2-3; no clear D gene. Germline V gene lookup returns CDR1 SGHRS and CDR2 YFSETQ. The V gene lost 4 bases and the J gene lost 1 base, with 10 bases spanning the gap. This CDR3 contains 14 residues. DNA of the CDR3: TGCGCCAGCAGCCTCACAGTAGGCACAGATACGCAGTATTTT. This gives the protein CASSLTVGTDTQYF.

For this clone: Additional DNA sequences in this sample encode the identical CDR3. This chain connects TRBV5-1 to TRBJ1-2; possibly TRBD1 for D (6 bases). The V end was cut by 5 bases, the J end by 5 bases, with 19 bases between. CDR3 size: 15 residues. The germline CDR1 and CDR2 sequences are SGHRS and YFSETQ. CDR3 sequence: CASRFEWGRTYGYTF. The CDR3 DNA sequence: TGCGCCAGCAGGTTTGAGTGGGGGCGGACTTATGGCTACACCTTC.

This rearrangement joins TRBV5-1 to TRBJ2-1, with TRBD2 matching over 11 bases. Germline-derived CDR1 and CDR2 are SGHRS and YFSETQ. J lost 7 bases, V lost 7 bases, and 16 bases had no gene match. This CDR3 is 17 amino acids long. The CDR3 DNA is TGCGCCAGCGCCCCCTATCAAGGGACTAGCGGTTATAATGAGCAGTTCTTC. Translating it yields CASAPYQGTSGYNEQFF.

Comments on this clone: The junction differs from germline at one of its ends, possibly a read error. Within the sample, other DNA sequences also encode this same CDR3. The rearrangement uses TRBV9 and TRBJ2-2, with TRBD1 matching 7 bases. The CDR3 is 17 amino acids. CDR1 and CDR2 from the germline V gene are SGDLS and YYNGEE. CDR3 nucleotides: TGCGCCAGCAGCCCATGGTGGACAGGAATGAACACCGGGGAGCTGTTTTTT. Its translation is CASSPWWTGMNTGELFF. Complete variable domain (other parts from reference TRBV9 and TRBJ2-2): DSGVTQTPKHLITATGQRVTLRCSPRSGDLSVYWYQQSLDQGLQFLIQYYNGEERAKGNILERFSAQQFPDLHSELNLSSLELGDSALYFCASSPWWTGMNTGELFFGEGSRLTVL.

This clone was found a few times. V is TRBV7-2 and J is TRBJ2-1; D not certain. This CDR3 contains 15 residues. Looked up from germline, CDR1 is SGHTA and CDR2 is FQGNSA. The ends were cut back, 5 bases at V and 0 bases at J, with 11 bases in the middle. The CDR3 DNA is TGTGCCAGCAGCGAACGGCAGAACTCCTACAATGAGCAGTTCTTC. Protein: CASSERQNSYNEQFF.

This clone was seen a few times. This chain links TRBV12-5 with TRBJ2-6; D remains unclear. The CDR3 contains 17 residues. CDR1 is LGHNT and CDR2 is FRNRAP in the germline V gene. Trimming took off 2 bases at V and 0 bases at J, with 11 bases between the two ends. The CDR3 sequence: CASGLPSISSGANVLTF. DNA for the CDR3: TGTGCTAGTGGTTTGCCTTCGATTAGCTCTGGGGCCAACGTCCTGACTTTC.

Comment on this clone: Other DNA sequences in the same sample also yield this CDR3. The rearrangement links TRBV19 to TRBJ1-2, with 9 bases lining up with TRBD1. There are 14 residues in the CDR3. Germline V lookup: CDR1 LNHDA, CDR2 SQIVND (reference sequence). J was trimmed by 4 bases and V by 4 bases; bases with no gene match: 4. In nucleotides, the CDR3 is TGTGCCAGTAGTAGGGGACAGGGAGGCTATGGCTACACCTTC. This translates into CASSRGQGGYGYTF.

This clone has just one count. The chain carries TRBV19 and TRBJ1-1; a possible D gene is TRBD1 (6 bases). V gave up 4 bases and J gave up 3 bases, with 18 bases separating them. CDR3 length: 16 residues. Germline CDR1 reads LNHDA; CDR2 reads SQIVND (reference sequence). The CDR3 region has the DNA TGTGCCAGTAGTAGACCAGGGGATCCGATAGACACTGAAGCTTTCTTT. It is translated as CASSRPGDPIDTEAFF.

This chain connects TRBV7-2 to TRBJ2-5; 8 nucleotides match TRBD1. This CDR3 contains 14 residues. From germline, CDR1 is SGHTA and CDR2 FQGNSA. Trimming took 5 bases from V and 4 from J; bases not matched to a gene: 6. CDR3 nucleotides: TGTGCCAGCAGCATCCCAGGGGGCATAGAGACCCAGTACTTC. This gives the protein CASSIPGGIETQYF.

J is TRBJ1-2 and V is TRBV30; D may be TRBD1 (6 bases). This CDR3 is 14 amino acids long. The germline CDR1 and CDR2 sequences are GTSNPN and SVGIG (reference sequence). Trimming left V 3 bases short and J 3 bases short, with 14 bases between. The CDR3 DNA reads TGTGCCTGGAGCCGCCCAGGGGTGGACTATGGCTACACCTTC. Translating gives CAWSRPGVDYGYTF. The full variable domain, with the rest looked up from reference TRBV30 and TRBJ1-2, is SQTIHQWPATLVQPVGSPLSLECTVEGTSNPNLYWYRQAAGRGLQLLFYSVGIGQISSEVPQNLSASRPQDRQFILSSKKLLLSDSGFYLCAWSRPGVDYGYTFGSGTRLTVV.

V and J are TRBV19 and TRBJ1-4, with D maybe TRBD1 (6 bases). The V gene lost 5 bases and the J gene lost 0 bases, with 16 bases spanning the gap. The germline CDR1 and CDR2 sequences are LNHDA and SQIVND (reference sequence). This CDR3 contains 17 residues. DNA for the CDR3: TGTGCCAGTAGTCCGAGGGCGGCAGGGGCAACTAATGAAAAACTGTTTTTT. Protein: CASSPRAAGATNEKLFF. Based on the CDR3 plus reference TRBV19 and TRBJ1-4, the full variable domain is DGGITQSPKYLFRKEGQNVTLSCEQNLNHDAMYWYRQDPGQGLRLIYYSQIVNDFQKGDIAEGYSVSREKKESFPLTVTSAQKNPTAFYLCASSPRAAGATNEKLFFGSGTQLSVL.

V usage is TRBV19 and J usage is TRBJ1-4, with 10 bases fitting TRBD1. This CDR3 has 15 amino acids. With V trimmed by 3 bases and J by 5 bases, 3 bases remained unmatched. Germline CDR1 reads LNHDA; CDR2 reads SQIVND (reference sequence). The CDR3 sequence: CASSMPTGGNEKLFF. As DNA, the CDR3 is TGTGCCAGTAGTATGCCGACAGGGGGCAATGAAAAACTGTTTTTT. Full variable domain (outside the CDR3, taken from reference TRBV19 and TRBJ1-4): DGGITQSPKYLFRKEGQNVTLSCEQNLNHDAMYWYRQDPGQGLRLIYYSQIVNDFQKGDIAEGYSVSREKKESFPLTVTSAQKNPTAFYLCASSMPTGGNEKLFFGSGTQLSVL.

This clone has just a few counts. The V gene is TRBV2, the J gene TRBJ2-5, with 11 bases lining up with TRBD2. The CDR3 is 17 amino acids. V lost 0 bases and J lost 5; bases outside the gene matches: 8. Germline V gene data show CDR1 as SNHLY and CDR2 as FYNNEI. The CDR3 sequence is CASSEALASGRLETQYF. The CDR3 nucleotides are TGTGCCAGCAGTGAAGCGCTTGCTAGCGGGAGGTTGGAGACCCAGTACTTC. Looking up the rest from reference TRBV2 and TRBJ2-5 gives the full variable domain: EPEVTQTPSHQVTQMGQEVILRCVPISNHLYFYWYRQILGQKVEFLVSFYNNEISEKSEIFDDQFSVERPDGSNFTLKIRSTKLEDSAMYFCASSEALASGRLETQYFGPGTRLLVL.

The chain employs TRBV4-2 and TRBJ1-2; D ambiguous. The CDR3 spans 13 residues. Germline V CDR1 and CDR2: LGHNA, YNFKEQ. Trimming cost V 1 base and J 7 bases, with 10 bases left between them. Written as DNA, the CDR3 is TGTGCCAGCAGCCAAGGGTCTGGCGGTGGCTACACCTTC. Protein: CASSQGSGGGYTF.

This sequence joins TRBV7-2 and TRBJ2-3; 16 nucleotides align to TRBD2. The ends lost 6 bases at V and 4 bases at J; junction bases unmatched: 4. Germline V gene sequence: CDR1 SGHTA, CDR2 FQGNSA. The CDR3 extends over 16 amino acids. The CDR3 is CASRRGTSGRADTQYF. The DNA for the CDR3 is TGTGCCAGCAGAAGAGGGACTAGCGGGAGGGCAGATACGCAGTATTTT.